Following are 17 T cell receptor beta chains from one sample sequenced in a study of blood T cell repertoires in COVID-19. Repertoires were generated with immunoSEQ multiplex PCR, while TCRdb's copy carries only in-frame clones and drops some. The table lists tens of thousands of clones, 90% of them singletons. Sequencing was performed on peripheral blood. The receptors stem from a man aged 50-59 years with COVID-19, enrolled during active disease.

The genes are TRBV7-2 and TRBJ2-7; 11 bases line up with TRBD2. The CDR3 spans 15 residues. Germline assignment: CDR1 SGHTA and CDR2 FQGNSA. J gave up 1 base and V 4 bases, and 3 bases lay outside the gene matches. The CDR3 spells CASSWGLAVSYEQYF. CDR3 nucleotide sequence: TGTGCCAGCAGCTGGGGACTAGCGGTTTCCTACGAGCAGTACTTC.

The chain couples TRBV2 to TRBJ1-3, with D maybe TRBD1 (6 bases). V gave up 1 base and J gave up 0 bases, with 28 bases separating them. The CDR3 consists of 22 residues. Germline V lookup: CDR1 SNHLY, CDR2 FYNNEI. CDR3: CASSEDGSRAGALLSSGNTIYF. CDR3 DNA: TGTGCCAGCAGTGAAGATGGGAGTCGGGCAGGGGCACTATTAAGCTCTGGAAACACCATATATTTT.

The sample holds one count of this clone. V and J are TRBV6-2 or TRBV6-3 and TRBJ2-7, with a tentative D call TRBD2 (6 bases). V lost 6 bases and J 0 bases, leaving 18 bases between the germline ends. CDR3 length: 16 amino acids. CDR1 is MNHEY, CDR2 SVGEGT, per germline. CDR3 protein: CASSGGGGGNSYEQYF. As DNA, the CDR3 is TGTGCCAGCAGCGGAGGAGGCGGCGGGAACTCCTACGAGCAGTACTTC.

The chain has TRBV12-3 or TRBV12-4 and TRBJ1-2; unclear D gene. The CDR3 has 13 amino acids. Trimming stripped 1 base from V and 2 bases from J, with 5 bases between. In nucleotides, the CDR3 is TGTGCCAGCAGTTTAGAACAGAACTATGGCTACACCTTC. It specifies CASSLEQNYGYTF.

The rearrangement links TRBV7-9 to TRBJ1-1, with D possibly matching TRBD1 (6 bases). V lost 5 bases and J lost 6, with 13 bases in between. The CDR3 spans 13 residues. Germline CDR1 reads SEHNR; CDR2 reads FQNEAQ (reference sequence). CDR3 sequence (DNA): TGTGCCAGCAGCCAGACAGGACTGGCTGAAGCTTTCTTT. It is translated as CASSQTGLAEAFF. Complete variable domain (other parts from reference TRBV7-9 and TRBJ1-1): DTGVSQNPRHKITKRGQNVTFRCDPISEHNRLYWYRQTLGQGPEFLTYFQNEAQLEKSRLLSDRFSAERPKGSFSTLEIQRTEQGDSAMYLCASSQTGLAEAFFGQGTRLTVV.

This clone was observed once. J is TRBJ2-5 and V is TRBV6-5; possible D gene TRBD2, 6 bases. In germline, CDR1 is MNHEY, CDR2 SVGAGI. This CDR3 region has 15 residues. Between the trimmed V and J ends, which lost 3 bases and 4 bases, there was a span of 15 bases. CDR3 sequence (DNA): TGTGCCAGCAGTTATCGGGGCGCGCGGGGAGAGACCCAGTACTTC. It specifies CASSYRGARGETQYF.

The chain combines TRBV10-3 with TRBJ2-2, with TRBD1 as a possible D gene (5 bases). Trimming pared 11 bases from V and 0 bases from J, leaving 13 bases between. The CDR3 consists of 14 residues. Per germline, CDR1 ENHRY and CDR2 SYGVKD. The CDR3 protein is CASCLTANTGELFF. The CDR3 DNA sequence: TGTGCCTCCTGTCTGACAGCGAACACCGGGGAGCTGTTTTTT.

The chain couples TRBV7-2 to TRBJ2-6; D gene uncertain. The CDR3 spans 16 residues. V lost 0 bases and J lost 0, with 6 bases in between. CDR1 and CDR2 (germline): SGHTA, FQGNSA. In DNA form, the CDR3 reads TGTGCCAGCAGCTTAGCGGTCAGCTCTGGGGCCAACGTCCTGACTTTC. It yields the protein CASSLAVSSGANVLTF.

The chain is built from TRBV5-4 and TRBJ1-2; 11 positions match TRBD1. CDR3 length: 15 amino acids. CDR1 is SGHNT and CDR2 is YYREEE in the germline V gene (reference sequence). V gave up 4 bases and J gave up 4 bases; unmatched junction bases: 6. The CDR3 coding sequence is TGTGCCAGCAGCCGGACAGGGGGCGAGATCTATGGCTACACCTTC. Protein: CASSRTGGEIYGYTF.

The V gene is TRBV25-1, the J gene TRBJ2-5; perhaps TRBD1 as D (5 bases). The V gene's germline CDR1 is MGHDK and CDR2 SYGVNS. The CDR3 is 15 amino acids. The V gene lost 1 base and the J gene lost 1 base, with 10 bases spanning the gap. The CDR3 DNA reads as TGTGCCAGCAGTGAATTCCAGGGCCCCCAAGAGACCCAGTACTTC. Its translation is CASSEFQGPQETQYF.

The J gene is TRBJ1-1, the V gene TRBV18; D unclear. This CDR3 region has 13 residues. The ends were cut back, 3 bases at V and 6 bases at J, with 11 bases in the middle. Germline assignment: CDR1 KGHSH and CDR2 LQKENI. The CDR3 nucleotides read TGTGCCAGCTCACCTGGTCAGGAGGCTGAAGCTTTCTTT. Its translation: CASSPGQEAEAFF. The variable domain in full, completed from reference TRBV18 and TRBJ1-1, reads NAGVMQNPRHLVRRRGQEARLRCSPMKGHSHVYWYRQLPEEGLKFMVYLQKENIIDESGMPKERFSAEFPKEGPSILRIQQVVRGDSAAYFCASSPGQEAEAFFGQGTRLTVV.

This chain links TRBV9 with TRBJ1-3; D gene uncertain. This CDR3 contains 18 residues. The germline V gene has CDR1 SGDLS and CDR2 YYNGEE. Trimming cost V 3 bases and J 1 base, with 20 bases left between them. CDR3 bases: TGTGCCAGCAGCGAACAGCCCGGACTAACGAATTCTGGAAACACCATATATTTT. This gives the protein CASSEQPGLTNSGNTIYF.

The gene calls are TRBV5-8 and TRBJ2-1, with D possibly matching TRBD2 (7 bases). This CDR3 region has 15 residues. Per germline, CDR1 SGHTS and CDR2 YDEGEE. V lost 5 bases to trimming and J lost 3 bases, with 15 bases between them. The DNA for the CDR3 is TGTGCCAGCAGTCTAGCGGACAGATACTACAATGAGCAGTTCTTC. It encodes CASSLADRYYNEQFF.

V usage is TRBV27 and J usage is TRBJ1-5, with 9 positions matching TRBD1. The CDR3 runs 15 residues. V shed 6 bases and J 6 bases; nucleotides not matched to a gene: 9. Germline-derived CDR1 and CDR2 are MNHEY and SMNVEV (reference sequence). The CDR3 DNA is TGTGCCAGCAGCCCAGGGACAGGGAGGGTTCAGCCCCAGCATTTT. It is translated as CASSPGTGRVQPQHF.

This clone was counted a few times. The chain recombines TRBV9 with TRBJ1-5; D gene unclear. CDR1 is SGDLS and CDR2 is YYNGEE in the germline V gene. The CDR3 covers 15 residues. V lost 4 bases, J lost 0 bases, and 11 bases lay in between. This CDR3 reads CASSITANSNQPQHF. Written as DNA, the CDR3 is TGTGCCAGCAGCATCACAGCCAATAGCAATCAGCCCCAGCATTTT. Supplemented by reference TRBV9 and TRBJ1-5, the full variable domain reads DSGVTQTPKHLITATGQRVTLRCSPRSGDLSVYWYQQSLDQGLQFLIQYYNGEERAKGNILERFSAQQFPDLHSELNLSSLELGDSALYFCASSITANSNQPQHFGDGTRLSIL.

This chain links TRBV3-1 (or the pseudogene TRBV3-2) with TRBJ1-6, with 9 nucleotides matching TRBD1. Per the germline V gene, CDR1 is LGHDT and CDR2 is YNNKEL (reference sequence). The CDR3 consists of 16 residues. V was clipped by 4 bases and J by 8 bases; unmatched bases: 9. CDR3 region: CASSLGTGGADSPLHF. Here the CDR3 DNA reads TGTGCCAGCAGCCTAGGAACAGGGGGCGCAGATTCACCCCTCCACTTT.

This clone was detected only once. The chain is built from TRBV6-5 and TRBJ1-2; D might be TRBD1 (6 bases). CDR3 size: 15 residues. Germline assignment: CDR1 MNHEY and CDR2 SVGAGI. Trimming took off 2 bases at V and 1 base at J, with 11 bases between the two ends. The CDR3 is CASSYIGGLNYGYTF. CDR3 nucleotides: TGTGCCAGCAGTTACATCGGGGGGCTTAACTATGGCTACACCTTC.